The clone carrying this T cell receptor (beta chain) is categorized as hyperexpanded. Its antigen is currently unknown. This sample stems from a study of regulatory T cells in long-lasting Graves disease. As to time point: persistent/refractory GD, antithyroid drugs over 5 years with positive TRAb. The TCR library used RNA extracted from PBMCs. As collected, the peripheral blood samples measured 7.5 to 9 milliliters each and went into EDTA tubes. Arm-PCR of CDR3 regions with iRepertoire HTBI primers generated TCR beta libraries. Authors' methods: The identification of 60 or so TRBV and roughly 15 TRBJ segments was made across samples. Using its own MiXCR run on the multiplex PCR reads, TCRdb lists one record per CDR3 protein. For this entry, the V and J calls and clone size follow TCRdb and not the study's own pipeline. This sample has more than 300,000 distinct CDR3 sequences, with 15% to 20% found just once.

General observations from the study: Examination was confined to peripheral blood, excluding thyroid tissue.

The input for sequencing was peripheral blood mononuclear cells (PBMCs), taken when the disease was refractory, from a patient treated with antithyroid drugs. The source is a female donor with Graves disease.

The CDR3 sequence is CASTPTLTEAFF. CDR3 in DNA: TGTGCCAGCACCCCAACTCTCACTGAAGCTTTCTTT. The J gene is TRBJ1-1, the V gene TRBV2, with D unresolved. Germline CDR1 and CDR2: SNHLY and FYNNEI. V lost 7 bases to trimming and J lost 4 bases, with 10 bases between them. The CDR3 is made up of 12 amino acids.